These T cell receptor beta chains were read from a single sample in a study of blood T cell repertoires in COVID-19. The repertoire was sequenced with immunoSEQ multiplex PCR; TCRdb's copy has only in-frame clones and lacks some. The sample gives approximately 140,000 clones, just under 85% of which show up once; 2.5% to 3% is in the top ten. The sample comprised peripheral blood. All receptors come from a middle-aged woman with active or convalescent COVID-19. The CDR3 runs from the conserved cysteine through the conserved F or W. The order of the fields is J gene, clone size, D gene, V gene, CDR3 DNA, CDR3 protein. A D gene is named only where the DNA matches it firmly. Clone size is stated in some rows and not others, as once, few, many or a class when expanded.

j_call: TRBJ2-3; clone_size: .; d_call: TRBD2; v_call: TRBV5-6; cdr3_nt: TGTGCCAGCAGCCCCCTGAGAGCGGGAGTTTTGGATACGCAGTATTTT; cdr3_aa: CASSPLRAGVLDTQYF
j_call: TRBJ1-6; clone_size: .; d_call: .; v_call: TRBV10-3; cdr3_nt: TGTGCCTCCCTCGGGAGCTCCTATAATTCACCCCTCCACTTT; cdr3_aa: CASLGSSYNSPLHF
j_call: TRBJ2-5; clone_size: .; d_call: .; v_call: TRBV24-1; cdr3_nt: TGTGCCACCAGTGACCCGGCCATCGACAGTCTCAGGGAGACCCAGTACTTC; cdr3_aa: CATSDPAIDSLRETQYF
j_call: TRBJ2-5; clone_size: few; d_call: .; v_call: TRBV15; cdr3_nt: TGTGCCACCAGCAGAGACAGGCCGGCCCGGGGAGAGACCCAGTACTTC; cdr3_aa: CATSRDRPARGETQYF
j_call: TRBJ1-6; clone_size: .; d_call: .; v_call: TRBV5-6; cdr3_nt: TGTGCCAGCAGCTTGACCACATTTGGTTATTCACCCCTCCACTTT; cdr3_aa: CASSLTTFGYSPLHF
j_call: TRBJ2-3; clone_size: .; d_call: TRBD2; v_call: TRBV6-2/TRBV6-3; cdr3_nt: TGTGCCAGCAGCCCTCTAGCGGGGGGGCTGGTGGATACGCAGTATTTT; cdr3_aa: CASSPLAGGLVDTQYF
j_call: TRBJ2-3; clone_size: .; d_call: .; v_call: TRBV6-2/TRBV6-3; cdr3_nt: TGTGCCAGCAGTTACCCCGGAGTCTCCCTGGGTAATTGG; cdr3_aa: CASSYPGVSLGNW
j_call: TRBJ1-6; clone_size: .; d_call: TRBD1; v_call: TRBV5-1; cdr3_nt: TGCGCCAGCAGTCGGAACCGGGACAGGGAAGTACCCCTCCACTTT; cdr3_aa: CASSRNRDREVPLHF
j_call: TRBJ1-1; clone_size: once; d_call: .; v_call: TRBV28; cdr3_nt: TGTGCCAGCAGCCGTCGAGGCCCTAACACTGAAGCTTTCTTT; cdr3_aa: CASSRRGPNTEAFF
j_call: TRBJ2-7; clone_size: .; d_call: TRBD2; v_call: TRBV11-2; cdr3_nt: TGTGCCAGCAGCAATCTAAAGACTAGCGGAGGCTACGAGCAGTACTTC; cdr3_aa: CASSNLKTSGGYEQYF
j_call: TRBJ2-1; clone_size: .; d_call: TRBD2; v_call: TRBV7-2; cdr3_nt: TGTGCCAGCAGCTTAGAGGCTAGCGGGAGCGATGAGCAGTTCTTC; cdr3_aa: CASSLEASGSDEQFF
j_call: TRBJ1-3; clone_size: .; d_call: .; v_call: TRBV18; cdr3_nt: TGTGCCAGCTCCGCCACCACGGGAGGAAACACCATATATTTT; cdr3_aa: CASSATTGGNTIYF
j_call: TRBJ2-7; clone_size: .; d_call: .; v_call: TRBV27; cdr3_nt: TGTGCCAGCAGTAATACTGTATACGAGCAGTACTTC; cdr3_aa: CASSNTVYEQYF
j_call: TRBJ2-1; clone_size: once; d_call: TRBD2; v_call: TRBV7-6; cdr3_nt: TGTGCCAGCAGCCACGGGGGGACTAGCGGGGGCCTTTACAATGAGCAGTTCTTC; cdr3_aa: CASSHGGTSGGLYNEQFF
j_call: TRBJ2-1; clone_size: .; d_call: TRBD1; v_call: TRBV10-3; cdr3_nt: TGTGCCATCAGTGTGACAGGGCTCGATGAGCAGTTCTTC; cdr3_aa: CAISVTGLDEQFF
j_call: TRBJ1-2; clone_size: .; d_call: .; v_call: TRBV3-1/TRBV3-2; cdr3_nt: TGTGCCAGCAGCCCCCGAGGTCTGCGTCAGTACCCCAATGACGCCTTTAACTATGGCTACACCTTC; cdr3_aa: CASSPRGLRQYPNDAFNYGYTF
j_call: TRBJ1-4; clone_size: .; d_call: .; v_call: TRBV19; cdr3_nt: TGTGCCAGTATCTCGCGGGTCGGAGAAAAACTGTTTTTT; cdr3_aa: CASISRVGEKLFF
j_call: TRBJ2-5; clone_size: .; d_call: .; v_call: TRBV4-2; cdr3_nt: TGTGCCAGCAGCCAAGATGCAGGGGAGAGGAAAGAGACCCAGTACTTC; cdr3_aa: CASSQDAGERKETQYF
j_call: TRBJ2-1; clone_size: .; d_call: .; v_call: TRBV6-2/TRBV6-3; cdr3_nt: TGTGCCAGCAGTTACACGGGACTGCAGGCCAAAAATGAGCAGTTCTTC; cdr3_aa: CASSYTGLQAKNEQFF
j_call: TRBJ1-2; clone_size: once; d_call: TRBD1; v_call: TRBV11-2; cdr3_nt: TGTGCCAGCAGCCCCATGACAGGGCCGAGGTATGGCTACACCTTC; cdr3_aa: CASSPMTGPRYGYTF
j_call: TRBJ1-1; clone_size: few; d_call: .; v_call: TRBV4-1; cdr3_nt: TGCGCCAGCAGCCCGGAGAAGAACACTGAAGCTTTCTTT; cdr3_aa: CASSPEKNTEAFF
j_call: TRBJ1-6; clone_size: few; d_call: TRBD1; v_call: TRBV7-2; cdr3_nt: TGTGCCAGCAGCCTGACAGGGCGGGGTTCACCCCTCCACTTT; cdr3_aa: CASSLTGRGSPLHF
j_call: TRBJ1-5; clone_size: few; d_call: .; v_call: TRBV10-3; cdr3_nt: TGTGCCATCAGTGGCAGTCCCGCCAATCAGCCCCAGCATTTT; cdr3_aa: CAISGSPANQPQHF
j_call: TRBJ2-3; clone_size: .; d_call: TRBD2; v_call: TRBV30; cdr3_nt: TGTGCTTTACAGCGGGAGGTAGGAAATACGCAGTATTTT; cdr3_aa: CALQREVGNTQYF
j_call: TRBJ1-2; clone_size: .; d_call: .; v_call: TRBV23-1; cdr3_nt: TGCGCCAGCAGTCTCTGTGGAAGGGGAAGGCTCTATGGCTACACCTTC; cdr3_aa: CASSLCGRGRLYGYTF
j_call: TRBJ2-5; clone_size: .; d_call: TRBD2; v_call: TRBV19; cdr3_nt: TGTGCCAGTAGTTCAACTCGCCCCTTGGGACTAGCGGGAGGGCCTCGGGAGACCCAGTACTTC; cdr3_aa: CASSSTRPLGLAGGPRETQYF
j_call: TRBJ2-1; clone_size: many; d_call: .; v_call: TRBV6-5; cdr3_nt: TGTGCCAGCAGGTCCTCTGGGATTAGGGGCAATGAGCAGTTCTTC; cdr3_aa: CASRSSGIRGNEQFF
j_call: TRBJ1-6; clone_size: .; d_call: TRBD1; v_call: TRBV2; cdr3_nt: TGTGCCAGCAGTGAAGCCCCCGGGACAGCAAGCTATAATTCACCCCTCCACTTT; cdr3_aa: CASSEAPGTASYNSPLHF
j_call: TRBJ2-1; clone_size: few; d_call: TRBD2; v_call: TRBV29-1; cdr3_nt: TGCAGCGTTGTTGGGGGGGACTACAATGAGCAGTTCTTC; cdr3_aa: CSVVGGDYNEQFF
j_call: TRBJ2-3; clone_size: once; d_call: TRBD2; v_call: TRBV5-1; cdr3_nt: TGCGCCAGCAGCTCGGGTGCTAGCGGCGGAGATACGCAGTATTTT; cdr3_aa: CASSSGASGGDTQYF
j_call: TRBJ1-2; clone_size: .; d_call: .; v_call: TRBV19; cdr3_nt: TGTGCCAGTACAAGGGGGGGTTTTCGTGGCTACACCTTC; cdr3_aa: CASTRGGFRGYTF
j_call: TRBJ2-3; clone_size: .; d_call: TRBD2; v_call: TRBV7-2; cdr3_nt: TGTGCCAGCAGCTTAGCTTCGCTAGCGGGAGATACGCAGTATTTT; cdr3_aa: CASSLASLAGDTQYF
j_call: TRBJ1-3; clone_size: .; d_call: .; v_call: TRBV28; cdr3_nt: TGTGCCAGCAGTTCGCTTGCGGGCCTTGGCCCAACCTCTGGAAACACCATATATTTT; cdr3_aa: CASSSLAGLGPTSGNTIYF
j_call: TRBJ2-3; clone_size: .; d_call: .; v_call: TRBV15; cdr3_nt: TGTGCCACCAGCGAGGGGGGGGGCCTCACAGATACGCAGTATTTT; cdr3_aa: CATSEGGGLTDTQYF
j_call: TRBJ2-1; clone_size: .; d_call: TRBD2; v_call: TRBV5-1; cdr3_nt: TGCGCCAGCAGCTTGGGACTAGCCAGAGGCAATGAGCAGTTCTTC; cdr3_aa: CASSLGLARGNEQFF
j_call: TRBJ1-1; clone_size: .; d_call: .; v_call: TRBV29-1; cdr3_nt: TGCAGCGTTGAAGATCATGTTCGGCGGATGAACACTGAAGCTTTCTTT; cdr3_aa: CSVEDHVRRMNTEAFF
j_call: TRBJ1-2; clone_size: .; d_call: .; v_call: TRBV28; cdr3_nt: TGTGCCAGCAGTTTGACTGGCGGGGCCTATGGCTACACCTTC; cdr3_aa: CASSLTGGAYGYTF
j_call: TRBJ1-5; clone_size: .; d_call: TRBD1; v_call: TRBV2; cdr3_nt: TGTGCCAGCAGCGCGGACAGGGTCAAGCAGCCCCAGCATTTT; cdr3_aa: CASSADRVKQPQHF
j_call: TRBJ2-3; clone_size: .; d_call: .; v_call: TRBV6-2/TRBV6-3; cdr3_nt: TGTGCCAGCAGTTACCTTTCCCCTAACACAGATACGCAGTATTTT; cdr3_aa: CASSYLSPNTDTQYF
j_call: TRBJ2-7; clone_size: .; d_call: TRBD2; v_call: TRBV7-9; cdr3_nt: TGTGCCAGCGTGCAGGGAGGGGTGGTCTACGAGCAGTACTTC; cdr3_aa: CASVQGGVVYEQYF
j_call: TRBJ2-3; clone_size: .; d_call: .; v_call: TRBV6-5; cdr3_nt: TGTGCCAGCAGTTACCAGAGGTGGCAGGGAACAGATACGCAGTATTTT; cdr3_aa: CASSYQRWQGTDTQYF
j_call: TRBJ2-5; clone_size: .; d_call: TRBD2; v_call: TRBV5-4; cdr3_nt: TGTGCCAGCAGCTTGCTAGCGGGGGGGCGCCAAGAGACCCAGTACTTC; cdr3_aa: CASSLLAGGRQETQYF
j_call: TRBJ2-2; clone_size: .; d_call: .; v_call: TRBV5-1; cdr3_nt: TGCGCCAGCAGCTTGTTGGTAGGGGCGAGCACCGGGGAGCTGTTTTTT; cdr3_aa: CASSLLVGASTGELFF
j_call: TRBJ2-1; clone_size: .; d_call: TRBD1; v_call: TRBV5-4; cdr3_nt: TGTGCCAGCAGCTTGGCCTCTAGGACAGGGTCCAATGAGCAGTTCTTC; cdr3_aa: CASSLASRTGSNEQFF